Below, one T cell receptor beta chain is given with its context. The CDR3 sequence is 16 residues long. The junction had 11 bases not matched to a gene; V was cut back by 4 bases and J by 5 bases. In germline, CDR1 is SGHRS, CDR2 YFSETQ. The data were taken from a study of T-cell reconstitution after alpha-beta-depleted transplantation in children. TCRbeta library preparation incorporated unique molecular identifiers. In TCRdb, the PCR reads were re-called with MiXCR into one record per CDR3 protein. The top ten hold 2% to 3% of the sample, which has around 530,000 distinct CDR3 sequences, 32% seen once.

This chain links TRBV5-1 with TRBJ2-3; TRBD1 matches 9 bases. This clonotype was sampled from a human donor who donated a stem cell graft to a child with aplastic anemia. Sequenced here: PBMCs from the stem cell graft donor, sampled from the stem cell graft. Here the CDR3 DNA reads TGCGCCAGCAGCCCGCCGGGACAGGGAGTAGAAGATACGCAGTATTTT. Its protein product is CASSPPGQGVEDTQYF.